The 5 T cell receptor beta chains listed next were all sequenced from one sample in a study of CD8 T cells in Susac syndrome. Random hexamers served to reverse transcribe about 0.5 to 1 ug RNA. A single record per CDR3 protein comes from TCRdb applying MiXCR to the immunoSEQ multiplex PCR reads. In the table there are 130,000 to 150,000 distinct CDR3 sequences, 94% of which are singletons. Sequencing was done on a sample of CD8+ T cells from PBMCs. The receptors were sampled from a human donor in good health.

V is TRBV20-1 and J is TRBJ2-3; no definite D call. Germline loops: CDR1 DFQATT, CDR2 SNEGSKA (reference sequence). This CDR3 is 9 amino acids long. V was trimmed by 8 bases and J by 5 bases, leaving 5 bases between them. The CDR3 here is CSTQDTQYF. CDR3 sequence (DNA): TGCAGTACTCAAGATACGCAGTATTTT.

The CDR3 coding sequence is TGTGCCAGCAGTTCCCAGGGACTAGCGGAGAACAATGAGCAGTTCTTC. It yields the protein CASSSQGLAENNEQFF. The chain has TRBV12-3 or TRBV12-4 and TRBJ2-1, with TRBD2 matching 11 bases. The CDR3 has 16 residues. V was pared by 4 bases and J by 5 bases, with 7 bases of the junction left unmatched.

The chain employs TRBV19 and TRBJ2-7; D is perhaps TRBD2 (6 bases). This CDR3 has 14 amino acids. Germline CDR1 is LNHDA and CDR2 is SQIVND (reference sequence). V was clipped by 3 bases and J by 0 bases, with 9 bases between them. The CDR3 region is CASSIASASYEQYF. Here the CDR3 DNA reads TGTGCCAGTAGTATCGCTAGCGCCTCCTACGAGCAGTACTTC.

The V gene is TRBV27, the J gene TRBJ1-1, with D hard to call. Between the trimmed V and J ends, which lost 3 bases and 0 bases, there was a span of 11 bases. Germline V CDR1 and CDR2: MNHEY, SMNVEV (reference sequence). The CDR3 is 15 residues long. The CDR3 loop reads CASSLDDNLNTEAFF. DNA of the CDR3: TGTGCCAGCAGTTTGGACGACAACCTGAACACTGAAGCTTTCTTT.

The chain is built from TRBV5-1 and TRBJ2-1; either TRBD1 or TRBD2 may supply D (7 bases each). Germline CDR1 is SGHRS and CDR2 is YFSETQ. Deletions cut 1 base from V and 4 bases from J, with 15 bases between. CDR3 length: 16 amino acids. The CDR3 coding sequence is TGCGCCAGCAGCTTGCCAGGGAGGGGGCCATACAATGAGCAGTTCTTC. Protein sequence: CASSLPGRGPYNEQFF.